These T cell receptor beta chains were read from a single sample in a study of blood T cell repertoires in COVID-19. Libraries were prepared by immunoSEQ multiplex PCR; TCRdb keeps only in-frame clonotypes and omits some of them. The sample yields approximately 71,000 clones, about three quarters seen once. Sequencing was carried out using peripheral blood. All receptors derive from a human donor in a cohort sampled during active COVID-19. Each CDR3 is given with its conserved first and last residue. D genes are given only for firm matches. Where a row states a size, it is once, few, many or the class of an expanded clone; other rows omit it.

v_call,j_call,clone_size,d_call,cdr3_nt,cdr3_aa
TRBV5-5,TRBJ1-2,NA,TRBD1,TGTGCCAGCACCCTGTCCGGGGTGACAGGGGGCTATGGCTACACCTTC,CASTLSGVTGGYGYTF
TRBV5-8,TRBJ2-7,NA,NA,TGTGCCAGCAGCTCGCCGGTCACGGAGCCCTCAGTTGAGCAGTACTTC,CASSSPVTEPSVEQYF
TRBV28,TRBJ2-5,NA,NA,TGTGCCAGCAGGCCCTTTAAGGAGGAGTGGACCCAGTACTTC,CASRPFKEEWTQYF
TRBV7-9,TRBJ2-3,NA,TRBD2,TGTGCCAGCAGCCCGCCTAGCGGGGGGCAGACAGATACGCAGTATTTT,CASSPPSGGQTDTQYF
TRBV5-6,TRBJ2-7,NA,NA,TGTGCCAGCAGCCTAGGACACCAAGGAGCGTACGAGCAGTACTTC,CASSLGHQGAYEQYF
TRBV7-2,TRBJ1-6,NA,NA,TGTGCCAGCAGCTTCCCTGCAGGGAATAATTCACCCCTCCACTTT,CASSFPAGNNSPLHF
TRBV18,TRBJ1-6,NA,NA,TGTGCCAGCTCACCGGACAGTAATTCACCCCTCCACTTT,CASSPDSNSPLHF
TRBV7-2,TRBJ2-5,NA,NA,TGTGCCAGCAGCTTGACAGGAATGTACCAAGAGACCCAGTACTTC,CASSLTGMYQETQYF
TRBV5-5,TRBJ2-3,NA,NA,TGTGCCAGCAGCTCCTCCTGGCGGGGAGGCACAGATACGCAGTATTTT,CASSSSWRGGTDTQYF
TRBV5-1,TRBJ2-7,NA,NA,TGCGCCAGCAGCGGGGGGACGGGCCCCTACGAGCAGTACTTC,CASSGGTGPYEQYF
TRBV7-9,TRBJ2-7,NA,NA,TGTGCCACCTCAGCGTCGTCCTACGAGCAGTACTTC,CATSASSYEQYF
TRBV7-9,TRBJ1-6,NA,TRBD1,TGTGCCAGCAGCCCCCAGGGGCAGGGGGTTTCACCCCTCCACTTT,CASSPQGQGVSPLHF
TRBV5-5,TRBJ2-5,NA,NA,TGTGCCAGCAGCTTGACAGGAGGGCTGGAGACCCAGTACTTC,CASSLTGGLETQYF
TRBV9,TRBJ2-1,once,TRBD2,TGTGCCAGCAGCGTAGCTACGGGGAGGGGCGATGAGCAGTTCTTC,CASSVATGRGDEQFF
TRBV9,TRBJ2-1,NA,TRBD2,TGTGCCAGCAGCCTCGGACTAGGAACTTACAATGAGCAGTTCTTC,CASSLGLGTYNEQFF
TRBV7-2,TRBJ1-5,once,TRBD1,TGTGCCAGCAGCTTAGCGCAGGACAGGTATAGCAATCAGCCCCAGCATTTT,CASSLAQDRYSNQPQHF
TRBV5-8,TRBJ2-2,NA,NA,TGTGCCAGCAGCAAAGGACAGAGTAACACCGGGGAGCTGTTTTTT,CASSKGQSNTGELFF
TRBV11-2,TRBJ2-2,few,NA,TGTGCCAGCAGCGGGTCTAGGGGCCGCACCGGGGAGCTGTTTTTT,CASSGSRGRTGELFF
TRBV7-2,TRBJ2-7,NA,TRBD1,TGTGCCAGCAGCCGGGACAGGGGGTACGAGCAGTACTTC,CASSRDRGYEQYF
TRBV19,TRBJ1-2,NA,NA,TGTGCCAGTAGTATCCAGGGGCGCGGCTACACCTTC,CASSIQGRGYTF
TRBV15,TRBJ2-7,NA,NA,TGTGCCACCAGCCAGGGGCGCCCTGCCTACGAGCAGTACTTC,CATSQGRPAYEQYF
TRBV19,TRBJ1-5,NA,TRBD1,TGTGCCGCAGACCTAGGTAGGGGGCGGAATCAGCCCCAGCATTTT,CAADLGRGRNQPQHF
TRBV9,TRBJ2-7,few,TRBD1,TGTGCCAGCAGCGTAGCCGGGACAGGCTACGAGCAGTACTTC,CASSVAGTGYEQYF
TRBV19,TRBJ2-7,once,TRBD1,TGTGCCAGTAAAACAGGGGACGAGCAGTACTTC,CASKTGDEQYF
TRBV2,TRBJ1-5,NA,NA,TGTGCCAGCCGCGAGACTACGAATCAGCCCCAGCATTTT,CASRETTNQPQHF
TRBV6-5,TRBJ1-6,once,TRBD1,TGTGCCAGCAGTTCATCGCAGGGGGCCGGCTCACCCCTCCACTTT,CASSSSQGAGSPLHF
TRBV3-1/TRBV3-2,TRBJ2-5,NA,NA,TGTGCCAGCAGCCAAGGTAGCTGGGGACAACCGTACCAAGAGACCCAGTACTTC,CASSQGSWGQPYQETQYF
TRBV2,TRBJ1-1,NA,NA,TGTGCCAGCAGTGTCGGACATTCGAACACTGAAGCTTTCTTT,CASSVGHSNTEAFF
TRBV18,TRBJ2-2,few,NA,TGTGCCAGCTCACCAGGACAAGCCGGGGAGCTGTTTTTT,CASSPGQAGELFF
TRBV3-1/TRBV3-2,TRBJ2-7,NA,NA,TGTGCCAGGGCTGGGGCAGGGCGCTACGAGCAGTACTTC,CARAGAGRYEQYF
TRBV6-1,TRBJ2-7,NA,NA,TGTGCCAGCAGTGAACCCGCTACCGCCCGGGCCTACGAGCAGTACTTC,CASSEPATARAYEQYF
TRBV10-2,TRBJ1-1,NA,NA,TGCGCCAGCAGTGAGCCTCAGGGGACCACTGAAGCTTTCTTT,CASSEPQGTTEAFF
TRBV4-3,TRBJ2-5,NA,TRBD2,TGCGCCAGCAGCCAAGATCCCCCTAGCGGGGGGCAAGAGACCCAGTACTTC,CASSQDPPSGGQETQYF
TRBV6-6,TRBJ2-7,NA,NA,TGTGCCAGCAAGAGGGCCGGGAGAGGGTCTTACGAGCAGTACTTC,CASKRAGRGSYEQYF
TRBV11-2,TRBJ2-1,NA,TRBD1,TGTGCCAGCAGCTTAGTCGGGACAGGGTTGATCTTC,CASSLVGTGLIF
TRBV4-1,TRBJ2-7,NA,TRBD1,TGCGCCAGCAGCCAGACACCGGGACAGGGGGCACAAGAGCAGTACTTC,CASSQTPGQGAQEQYF
TRBV11-2,TRBJ2-3,few,TRBD2,TGTGCCAGCAGCTTAGCAGGGCGGCTAGCGGGGATAGATACGCAGTATTTT,CASSLAGRLAGIDTQYF
TRBV10-3,TRBJ2-6,few,TRBD1,TGTGCCATCAGTGATCCGGGACAGGGGGCCGGGGCCAACGTCCTGACTTTC,CAISDPGQGAGANVLTF
TRBV21-1,TRBJ1-3,few,NA,TGTGCCAGCAGCATCCCCCGCGGATGTTCTGGAAACACCATATATTTT,CASSIPRGCSGNTIYF
TRBV19,TRBJ1-6,NA,TRBD1,TGTGCCAGTAGTATGAAGTCGGACAGGGAGGGACCCCTCCACTTT,CASSMKSDREGPLHF
TRBV20-1,TRBJ2-1,NA,TRBD2,TGCAGTGCTAGTTCCCTAGCGGGGGCCTACAATGAGCAGTTCTTC,CSASSLAGAYNEQFF
TRBV7-2,TRBJ2-1,NA,TRBD2,TGTGCCAGCCACTATGGGGCGGGGGGGACATACAATGAGCAGTTCTTC,CASHYGAGGTYNEQFF
TRBV29-1,TRBJ2-3,NA,NA,TGCAGCGTTGGGCTGGCCGGGGGGCTAGCGGTCACAGATACGCAGTATTTT,CSVGLAGGLAVTDTQYF
TRBV28,TRBJ2-1,NA,NA,TGTGCCAGCAGTTTGCAGGGAGAGCAGTTCTTC,CASSLQGEQFF
TRBV3-1/TRBV3-2,TRBJ1-1,NA,NA,TGTGCCAGCAGCCCGGACAAGACTGAAGCTTTCTTT,CASSPDKTEAFF
TRBV3-1/TRBV3-2,TRBJ1-1,NA,NA,TGTGCCAGCAGCCAGGCCGGACTGAAGAACACTGAAGCTTTCTTT,CASSQAGLKNTEAFF
TRBV6-2/TRBV6-3,TRBJ2-1,NA,TRBD2,TGTGCCAGCAGTTACTCCGGACTAGGAAAAGGCGATGAGCAGTTCTTC,CASSYSGLGKGDEQFF
TRBV7-9,TRBJ2-1,NA,TRBD1,TGTGCCTCGAGGGGGCCGCGAGACAATGAGCAGTTCTTC,CASRGPRDNEQFF
TRBV2,TRBJ1-5,few,TRBD1,TGTGCCAGCAGTGATTCCCGGGACAGGCACAATCAGCCCCAGCATTTT,CASSDSRDRHNQPQHF
TRBV7-2,TRBJ1-3,NA,NA,TGTGCCAGCAGCTTAGCGTCCAGGTCTGGAAACACCATATATTTT,CASSLASRSGNTIYF
TRBV5-4,TRBJ2-7,NA,NA,TGTGCCAGCAGCTTACAGGGTCGGCCCTACGAGCAGTACTTC,CASSLQGRPYEQYF
TRBV27,TRBJ2-5,NA,TRBD2,TGTGCCAGCAGTCAGCGGGGGGGCCCCGAGACCCAGTACTTC,CASSQRGGPETQYF
TRBV7-2,TRBJ2-3,NA,TRBD2,TGTGCCAGCAGCCACGGGGGGGCTGGCACAGATACGCAGTATTTT,CASSHGGAGTDTQYF
TRBV3-1/TRBV3-2,TRBJ2-7,NA,TRBD1,TGTGCCAGCAGCCAATCCCGGGACAGGGAGGGTTACGAGCAGTACTTC,CASSQSRDREGYEQYF
TRBV24-1,TRBJ2-3,NA,NA,TGTGCCACCAGTGTGGGGGCGGGCAGCACAGATACGCAGTATTTT,CATSVGAGSTDTQYF